This T cell receptor beta chain is drawn from a study of T-cell memory formation after mild COVID-19. For the study at large: TCR clustering was largely donor specific.

TCRdb recomputed calls from the 5' RACE reads with MiXCR, one row per CDR3 protein. Of 250,000 to 400,000 distinct CDR3 sequences in the sample, about 13% were seen once. In regard to this clonotype: Its antigen is unidentified.

Findings and caveats of the study: SARS-CoV-2 specificity was not confirmed for second-wave clones peaking on day 37. Clones contracting day 15 to 85 were balanced CD4/CD8; later expanders leaned CD4+. Cross-reactive memory apparently joined, as some responding clones appeared in pre-infection memory.

V lost 4 bases to trimming and J lost 11 bases, with 15 bases between them. Germline V gene sequence: CDR1 SGHRS, CDR2 YFSETQ. The CDR3 is 12 residues long. The rearrangement joins TRBV5-1 to TRBJ2-5, with a possible D match to TRBD2 (6 bases). The origin of this receptor is a man younger than 35 who had mild COVID-19 (a few samples of this study predate the infection). Cell type and time point are not known. Sequencing was done on a sample of PBMCs or a T cell subset sorted from them (not recorded which). In nucleotides, the CDR3 is TGCGCCAGCAGCCCGCCTCGCGGGGCTCAGTACTTC. Translated: CASSPPRGAQYF.